This T cell receptor beta chain was obtained from a study of blood T cell repertoires in COVID-19. Profiling relied on immunoSEQ multiplex PCR, and the TCRdb table lists in-frame clones only, not all of them. The sample has some 46,000 clones; 70% to 90% are singletons. This CDR3 comprises 15 residues. V shed 4 bases and J 2 bases; nucleotides not matched to a gene: 8. Germline V gene lookup returns CDR1 SGHTA and CDR2 FQGNSA. The sequenced material came from peripheral blood. The chain combines TRBV7-2 with TRBJ2-7; 7 bases match TRBD2. This TCR came from a woman of 80 years or more with COVID-19, enrolled during active disease. For the CDR3, the DNA is TGTGCCAGCAGCTCCGGAGGGACTACTACCTACGAGCAGTACTTC. This encodes CASSSGGTTTYEQYF. The full variable domain, with the rest looked up from reference TRBV7-2 and TRBJ2-7, is GAGVSQSPSNKVTEKGKDVELRCDPISGHTALYWYRQSLGQGLEFLIYFQGNSAPDKSGLPSDRFSAERTGGSVSTLTIQRTQQEDSAVYLCASSSGGTTTYEQYFGPGTRLTVT.